This entry describes one T cell receptor (beta chain). Its antigen is undetermined. This specimen comes from a study of T cells after posttransplantation cyclophosphamide. Assay used: immunoSEQ multiplex PCR; TCRdb lists only in-frame clones, some missing. The table records about 10,000 clones, just over 95% of them present only once. Findings and limits, study-wide: TRB overlap between skin or GI tissue T cells and blood was limited.

The CDR3 covers 11 residues. The V end was cut by 1 base, the J end by 3 bases, with 4 bases between. The germline CDR1 and CDR2 sequences are SQVTM and ANQGSEA. The source material was naive CD8+ T cells sorted from PBMCs. This sequence joins TRBV29-1 and TRBJ2-7; D remains ambiguous. This TCR came from a man over 45 in good health, CMV-negative, and a related stem cell transplant donor. In nucleotides, the CDR3 is TGCAGCGTTGAAGGAGGCTACGAGCAGTACTTC. The encoded protein is CSVEGGYEQYF.